Listed here are 28 T cell receptor beta chains from one sample, sequenced in a study of regulatory T cells in long-lasting Graves disease. Libraries of TCR beta came from iRepertoire HTBI primers plus Arm-PCR of CDR3 regions. TCRdb analysed the multiplex PCR reads with MiXCR anew, one entry per CDR3 protein. The table shows roughly 400,000 distinct CDR3 sequences, with roughly 20% occurring only once. This sample's time point: persistent/refractory GD, antithyroid drugs over 5 years with positive TRAb. Generation of the TCR library employed RNA extracted from PBMCs. The sample was peripheral blood mononuclear cells (PBMCs), taken when the disease was refractory, from a patient treated with antithyroid drugs. Receptors were obtained from a female donor with Graves disease.

A few counts support this clonotype. The V call is TRBV7-2, the J call TRBJ2-5, with D uncertain. V was shortened by 3 bases and J by 2 bases, with 25 bases between the two germline ends. Germline CDR1 is SGHTA and CDR2 is FQGNSA. This CDR3 is 19 amino acids long. The CDR3 nucleotides are TGTGCCAGCAGCTTGTTGTCTCGTTGGGGAAAGTCGAAGCAAGAGACCCAGTACTTC. This codes for CASSLLSRWGKSKQETQYF.

The DNA of the CDR3 is TGTGCCAGCAGTTCTGTTAAGGGAACGGTAGTAGGGAACACTGAAGCTTTCTTT. Residues: CASSSVKGTVVGNTEAFF. The rearrangement joins TRBV12-3 or TRBV12-4 to TRBJ1-1; the D is unclear. CDR3 length equals 18 residues. Trimming pared 4 bases from V and 1 base from J, leaving 22 bases between.

This clonotype was seen more than once but under ten times. The chain combines TRBV14 with TRBJ2-5; 9 positions agree with TRBD2. This CDR3 comprises 17 residues. V lost 4 bases and J lost 5; bases outside the gene matches: 14. The germline CDR1 and CDR2 sequences are SGHDN and FVKESK. CDR3 sequence (DNA): TGTGCCAGCAGCCGGCAGAATTGGCGGGAGGGCCGGGAGACCCAGTACTTC. Translating it yields CASSRQNWREGRETQYF.

DNA of the CDR3: TGTGCCACCAGCAGAGATTGGGGTGGGAACGAGCAGTACTTC. Protein: CATSRDWGGNEQYF. J is TRBJ2-7 and V is TRBV15; D is unclear. This CDR3 has 14 amino acids. V was trimmed by 0 bases and J by 5 bases, leaving 11 bases between them. Germline-derived CDR1 and CDR2 are LNHNV and YYDKDF (reference sequence).

This chain links TRBV29-1 with TRBJ1-1, with unresolved D. In germline, CDR1 is SQVTM, CDR2 ANQGSEA. V was cut by 5 bases and J by 1 base, with 5 bases left in between. The CDR3 spans 11 residues. The CDR3 sequence: CSVWTNTEAFF. The CDR3 bases are TGCAGCGTTTGGACGAACACTGAAGCTTTCTTT.

A remark on this clonotype: This sequence may be a read error, since a much larger clone differs from it by one base. This chain links TRBV30 with TRBJ2-5; tentatively, D is TRBD2 (6 bases). The ends were cut back, 1 base at V and 5 bases at J, with 20 bases in the middle. This CDR3 has 16 amino acids. Germline assignment: CDR1 GTSNPN and CDR2 SVGIG (reference sequence). The chain's CDR3 is CAWSERIAVNEETQYF. Here the CDR3 DNA reads TGTGCCTGGAGTGAGCGTATAGCGGTGAACGAGGAGACCCAGTACTTC.

The chain recombines TRBV7-2 with TRBJ2-1, with D perhaps assigned TRBD1 or TRBD2 (7 bases each). Per germline, CDR1 SGHTA and CDR2 FQGNSA. The CDR3 length is 15 residues. V was trimmed by 2 bases and J by 7 bases, leaving 15 bases between them. Here the CDR3 reads CASSLREGAFNEQFF. CDR3 nucleotides: TGTGCCAGCAGCTTAAGGGAGGGGGCTTTTAATGAGCAGTTCTTC.

The rearrangement joins TRBV5-1 to TRBJ2-3; D not resolved. This CDR3 region has 15 residues. The germline gives CDR1 SGHRS, CDR2 YFSETQ. Trimming pared 2 bases from V and 2 bases from J, leaving 12 bases between. The CDR3 nucleotides are TGCGCCAGCAGCTTAGCTTGGGCAGCCACAGATACGCAGTATTTT. It translates to CASSLAWAATDTQYF.

This chain connects TRBV18 to TRBJ2-1; the D call may be TRBD1 or TRBD2 (5 bases each). The CDR3 loop spans 15 amino acids. Germline values: CDR1 KGHSH, CDR2 LQKENI. V was trimmed by 3 bases and J by 7 bases, leaving 16 bases between them. The CDR3, as DNA: TGTGCCAGCTCACCCCGGGACGCCAATGAGAATGAGCAGTTCTTC. Amino acid sequence: CASSPRDANENEQFF.

The chain employs TRBV6-2 or TRBV6-3 and TRBJ2-7; weak D call: TRBD1 (6 bases). V lost 7 bases and J 3 bases, leaving 16 bases between the germline ends. The CDR3 has 14 amino acids. The germline V gene has CDR1 MNHEY and CDR2 SVGEGT. The CDR3 nucleotides are TGTGCCAGCACAGGGGCAGGAGCCTTCTACGAGCAGTACTTC. Translation: CASTGAGAFYEQYF.

This clonotype has at least ten counts. The V call is TRBV12-3 or TRBV12-4, the J call TRBJ2-5, with D maybe TRBD2 (5 bases). The CDR3 totals 11 residues. Trimming left V 7 bases short and J 5 bases short, with 8 bases between. For the CDR3, the DNA is TGTGCCAGCACCGGGGAGGAGACCCAGTACTTC. Amino acids: CASTGEETQYF.

J is TRBJ2-3 and V is TRBV11-2; D gene uncertain. CDR3 length: 13 amino acids. Trimming took 2 bases from V and 2 from J, leaving 5 bases between them. Germline V lookup: CDR1 SGHAT, CDR2 FQNNGV. The CDR3 loop is CASSLISTDTQYF. For the CDR3, the DNA is TGTGCCAGCAGCTTAATATCCACAGATACGCAGTATTTT.

The chain uses TRBV12-3 or TRBV12-4 and TRBJ2-1, with 11 bases aligning to TRBD2. Unmatched junction bases numbered 8, after V lost 7 bases and J lost 6 bases. The CDR3 extends over 15 amino acids. CDR3 sequence (DNA): TGTGCCAGCACCCATACTAGCGGGAGTGGCAATGAGCAGTTCTTC. It translates to CASTHTSGSGNEQFF.

V usage is TRBV19 and J usage is TRBJ1-5; no clear D gene. Germline V gene sequence: CDR1 LNHDA, CDR2 SQIVND (reference sequence). V was cut by 8 bases and J by 0 bases, with 23 bases left in between. This CDR3 contains 18 residues. Here the CDR3 reads CASGLREVGPYSNQPQHF. The CDR3 DNA follows: TGTGCCAGTGGGTTACGCGAGGTGGGCCCTTATAGCAATCAGCCCCAGCATTTT.

J is TRBJ2-7 and V is TRBV18; D is tentatively TRBD1 or TRBD2 (5 bases each). The CDR3 is made up of 11 amino acids. Germline CDR1 is KGHSH and CDR2 is LQKENI. V shed 3 bases and J shed 9 bases, with 9 bases lying between them. The CDR3 region is CASSPGDVQYF. CDR3 coding DNA: TGTGCCAGCTCACCGGGGGACGTGCAGTACTTC.

The chain combines TRBV10-2 with TRBJ2-1, with no clear D. V was pared by 8 bases and J by 0 bases, with 20 bases between. The CDR3 consists of 17 residues. Germline lookup yields CDR1 WSHSY and CDR2 SAAADI. The CDR3, as DNA: TGCGCCAGCTCACAAGCCCAGTCCTGGAGCTCCTACAATGAGCAGTTCTTC. Amino acid sequence: CASSQAQSWSSYNEQFF.

This clonotype was picked up many times. The chain links TRBV28 to TRBJ1-6; perhaps TRBD1 as D (6 bases). Germline CDR1 reads MDHEN; CDR2 reads SYDVKM. V was cut by 7 bases and J by 7 bases, with 11 bases left in between. The CDR3 loop spans 13 amino acids. CDR3 coding DNA: TGTGCCAGCATTGGGGGGCACAATTCACCCCTCCACTTT. This sequence encodes CASIGGHNSPLHF.

Many counts were recorded for this clonotype. V gene TRBV18 combines with J gene TRBJ1-2; D is undetermined. Germline values: CDR1 KGHSH, CDR2 LQKENI. V lost 8 bases and J lost 0, with 10 bases in between. The length of the CDR3 is 13 residues. The CDR3 sequence: CASSPGSNYGYTF. Here the CDR3 DNA reads TGTGCCAGCAGCCCAGGCTCTAACTATGGCTACACCTTC.

This clonotype has at least ten counts. The chain is built from TRBV6-1 and TRBJ2-7; D ambiguous. The V gene's germline CDR1 is MNHNS and CDR2 SASEGT. V was cut by 2 bases and J by 3 bases, with 8 bases left in between. This CDR3 spans 13 amino acids. The chain's CDR3 is CASSEILLYEQYF. In DNA form, the CDR3 reads TGTGCCAGCAGTGAAATCCTCCTCTACGAGCAGTACTTC.

This clonotype was detected a few times. CDR3 DNA: TGTGCCAGTAGTACACATCGGACAGGACCAAACACCGAGCGTTGGGTTCAAGAGACCCAGTACTTC. As protein: CASSTHRTGPNTERWVQETQYF. This chain joins TRBV19 and TRBJ2-5; TRBD1 aligns across 7 bases. This CDR3 is 22 amino acids long. Per the germline V gene, CDR1 is LNHDA and CDR2 is SQIVND (reference sequence). V lost 4 bases to trimming and J lost 2 bases; unmatched junction nucleotides: 28. Combining the CDR3 with reference TRBV19 and TRBJ2-5 gives the whole variable domain DGGITQSPKYLFRKEGQNVTLSCEQNLNHDAMYWYRQDPGQGLRLIYYSQIVNDFQKGDIAEGYSVSREKKESFPLTVTSAQKNPTAFYLCASSTHRTGPNTERWVQETQYFGPGTRLLVL.

This clonotype has a count of ten or more. V gene TRBV12-3 or TRBV12-4 combines with J gene TRBJ2-7; perhaps TRBD2 as D (5 bases). There are 15 residues in the CDR3. The ends were cut back, 0 bases at V and 5 bases at J, with 14 bases in the middle. This CDR3 is CASSLAFEGSHEQYF. CDR3 nucleotides: TGTGCCAGCAGTTTAGCGTTCGAAGGGAGCCACGAGCAGTACTTC.

This clonotype was observed at least ten times. The J gene is TRBJ1-1, the V gene TRBV10-3; TRBD1 is a possible D gene (5 bases). V was cut by 0 bases and J by 4 bases, with 21 bases left in between. Germline V CDR1 and CDR2: ENHRY, SYGVKD. The CDR3 is 18 residues long. The CDR3 region is CAISESDPGPGGGTEAFF. In DNA, the CDR3 is TGTGCCATCAGTGAGTCCGATCCGGGACCTGGTGGTGGCACTGAAGCTTTCTTT.

This clonotype was observed at least ten times. This chain connects TRBV28 to TRBJ1-2; TRBD1 aligns across 9 bases. CDR3 length equals 14 residues. V lost 2 bases, J lost 6 bases, and 4 bases stayed unmatched. CDR1 MDHEN and CDR2 SYDVKM come from the germline V gene. In nucleotides, the CDR3 is TGTGCCAGCAGTTTAGGAGACAGGGGGGATGGCTACACCTTC. Translation: CASSLGDRGDGYTF.

This sequence joins TRBV6-2 or TRBV6-3 and TRBJ1-6, with 7 bases that match TRBD1. The length of the CDR3 is 17 residues. The J segment lost 5 bases and the V segment lost 0 bases, leaving 7 bases of the junction unmatched. The germline gives CDR1 MNHEY, CDR2 SVGEGT. CDR3 sequence (DNA): TGTGCCAGCAGTTACTCGTCCACAGGGGTAGATAATTCACCCCTCCACTTT. It codes for CASSYSSTGVDNSPLHF.

There are many counts of this clonotype. The genes are TRBV12-3 or TRBV12-4 and TRBJ2-7, with TRBD2 identical over 11 bases. The CDR3 runs to 15 residues. V was clipped by 4 bases and J by 5 bases; unmatched bases: 7. CDR3 nucleotides: TGTGCCAGCAGTTCACCGACTAGCGGGACCCACGAGCAGTACTTC. It translates to CASSSPTSGTHEQYF.

At least ten counts were recorded for this clonotype. The gene calls are TRBV3-1 and TRBJ2-5; tentatively, D is TRBD1 or TRBD2 (6 bases each). Deletions cut 0 bases from V and 4 bases from J, with 21 bases between. Germline V CDR1 and CDR2: LGHDT, YNNKEL (reference sequence). CDR3 length equals 18 residues. The CDR3 DNA sequence: TGTGCCAGCAGCCAAGAGTTTGGAGGGAGTAGGGGGTCAGAGACCCAGTACTTC. Amino acid sequence: CASSQEFGGSRGSETQYF.

This clonotype was counted a few times. This sequence joins TRBV6-5 and TRBJ2-7; TRBD1 matches at 9 bases. The CDR3 covers 17 residues. With V trimmed by 4 bases and J by 0 bases, 10 bases remained unmatched. The V gene's germline CDR1 is MNHEY and CDR2 SVGAGI. The CDR3 loop is CASSSSYRGPSSYEQYF. CDR3 bases: TGTGCCAGCAGTTCCTCTTACAGGGGGCCTTCCTCCTACGAGCAGTACTTC.

This sequence joins TRBV14 and TRBJ2-7; D unresolved. This CDR3 spans 13 amino acids. Trimming shortened V by 1 base and J by 6 bases, and 10 bases separated the two germline ends. The germline gives CDR1 SGHDN, CDR2 FVKESK. DNA for the CDR3: TGTGCCAGCAGCCAAGGGGCACCCAGCGAGCAGTACTTC. Translating gives CASSQGAPSEQYF.